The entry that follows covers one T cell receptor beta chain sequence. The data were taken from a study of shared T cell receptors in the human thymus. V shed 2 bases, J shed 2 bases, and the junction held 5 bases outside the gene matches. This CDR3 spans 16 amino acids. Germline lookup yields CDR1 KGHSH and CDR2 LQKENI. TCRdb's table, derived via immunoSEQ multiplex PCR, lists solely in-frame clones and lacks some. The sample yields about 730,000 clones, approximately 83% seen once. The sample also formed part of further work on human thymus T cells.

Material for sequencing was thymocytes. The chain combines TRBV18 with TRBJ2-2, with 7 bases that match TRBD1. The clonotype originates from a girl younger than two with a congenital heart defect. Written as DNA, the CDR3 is TGTGCCAGCTCACCATCGGGACAGAGAAACACCGGGGAGCTGTTTTTT. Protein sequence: CASSPSGQRNTGELFF.